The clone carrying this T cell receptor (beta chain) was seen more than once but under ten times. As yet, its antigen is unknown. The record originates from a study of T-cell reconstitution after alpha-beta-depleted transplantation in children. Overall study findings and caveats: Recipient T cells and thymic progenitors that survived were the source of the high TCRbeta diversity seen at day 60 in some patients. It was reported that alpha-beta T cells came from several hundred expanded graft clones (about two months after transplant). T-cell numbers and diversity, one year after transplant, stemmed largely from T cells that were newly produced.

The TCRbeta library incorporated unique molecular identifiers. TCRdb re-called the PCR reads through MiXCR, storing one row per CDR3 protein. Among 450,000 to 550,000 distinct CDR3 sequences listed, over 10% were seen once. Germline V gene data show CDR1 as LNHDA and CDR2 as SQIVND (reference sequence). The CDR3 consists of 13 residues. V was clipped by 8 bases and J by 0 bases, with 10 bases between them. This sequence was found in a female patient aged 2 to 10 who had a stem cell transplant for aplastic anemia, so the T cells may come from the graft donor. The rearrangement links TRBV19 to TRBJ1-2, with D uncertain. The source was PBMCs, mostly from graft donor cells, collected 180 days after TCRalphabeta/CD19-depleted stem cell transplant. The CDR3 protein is CASAKGANYGYTF. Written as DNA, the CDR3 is TGTGCCAGTGCGAAGGGAGCTAACTATGGCTACACCTTC.